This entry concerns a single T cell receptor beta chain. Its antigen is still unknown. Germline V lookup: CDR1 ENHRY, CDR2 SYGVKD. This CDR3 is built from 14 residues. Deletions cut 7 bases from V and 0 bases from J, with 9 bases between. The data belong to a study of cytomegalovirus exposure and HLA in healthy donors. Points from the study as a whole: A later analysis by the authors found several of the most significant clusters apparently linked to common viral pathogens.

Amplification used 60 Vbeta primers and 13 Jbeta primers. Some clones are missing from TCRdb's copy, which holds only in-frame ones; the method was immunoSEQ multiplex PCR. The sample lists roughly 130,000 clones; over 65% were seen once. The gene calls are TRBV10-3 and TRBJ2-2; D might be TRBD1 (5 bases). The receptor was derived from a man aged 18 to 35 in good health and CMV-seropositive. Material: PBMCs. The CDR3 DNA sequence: TGTGCCATCAAGGGGTTCGCGAACACCGGGGAGCTGTTTTTT. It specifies CAIKGFANTGELFF.